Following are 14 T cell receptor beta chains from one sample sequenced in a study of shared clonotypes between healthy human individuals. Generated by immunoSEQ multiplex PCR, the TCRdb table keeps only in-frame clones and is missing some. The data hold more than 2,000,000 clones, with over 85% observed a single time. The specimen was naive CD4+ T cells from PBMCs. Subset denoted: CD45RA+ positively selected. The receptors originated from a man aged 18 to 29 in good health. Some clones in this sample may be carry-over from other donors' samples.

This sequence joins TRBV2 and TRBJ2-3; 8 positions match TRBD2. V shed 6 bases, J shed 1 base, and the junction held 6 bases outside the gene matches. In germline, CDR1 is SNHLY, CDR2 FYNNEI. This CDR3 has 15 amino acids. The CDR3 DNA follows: TGTGCCAGCAGGGGACTAGAGGGACGCACAGATACGCAGTATTTT. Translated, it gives CASRGLEGRTDTQYF.

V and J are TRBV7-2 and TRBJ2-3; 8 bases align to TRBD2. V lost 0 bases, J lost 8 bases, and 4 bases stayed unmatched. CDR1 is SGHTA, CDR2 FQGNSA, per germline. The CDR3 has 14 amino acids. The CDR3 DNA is TGTGCCAGCAGCTTAGCGGGGACTAGTGGTACGCAGTATTTT. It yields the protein CASSLAGTSGTQYF.

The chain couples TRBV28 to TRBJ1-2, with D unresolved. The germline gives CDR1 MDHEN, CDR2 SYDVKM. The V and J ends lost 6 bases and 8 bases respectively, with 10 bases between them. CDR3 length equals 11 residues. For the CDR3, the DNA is TGTGCCAGCAGGCGGGGTCAGGGCTACACCTTC. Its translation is CASRRGQGYTF.

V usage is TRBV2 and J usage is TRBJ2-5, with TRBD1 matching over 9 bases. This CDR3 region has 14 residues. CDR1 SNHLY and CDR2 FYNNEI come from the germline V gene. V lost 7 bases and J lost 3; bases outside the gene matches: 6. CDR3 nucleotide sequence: TGTGCCAGCAAACTCGACAGGGGGAAAGAGACCCAGTACTTC. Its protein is CASKLDRGKETQYF.

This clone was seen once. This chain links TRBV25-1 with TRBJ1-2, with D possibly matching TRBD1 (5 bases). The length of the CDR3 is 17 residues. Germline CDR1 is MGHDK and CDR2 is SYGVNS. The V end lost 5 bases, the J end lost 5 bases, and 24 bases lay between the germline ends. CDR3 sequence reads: CASSSRAGPSRTYGYTF. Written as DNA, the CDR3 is TGTGCCAGCAGTTCGCGGGCAGGGCCTTCCAGGACGTATGGCTACACCTTC.

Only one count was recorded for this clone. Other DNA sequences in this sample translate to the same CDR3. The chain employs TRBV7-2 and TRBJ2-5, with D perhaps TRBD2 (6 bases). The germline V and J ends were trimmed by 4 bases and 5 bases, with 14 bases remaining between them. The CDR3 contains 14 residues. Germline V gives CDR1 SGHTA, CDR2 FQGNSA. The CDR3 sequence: CASSSNRGKETQYF. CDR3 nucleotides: TGTGCCAGCAGCTCGAACCGGGGGAAGGAGACCCAGTACTTC.

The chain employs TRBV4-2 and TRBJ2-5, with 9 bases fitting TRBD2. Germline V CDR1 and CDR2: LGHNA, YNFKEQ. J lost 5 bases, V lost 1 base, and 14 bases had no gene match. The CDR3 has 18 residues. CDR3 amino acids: CASSQGLAAGGSEETQYF. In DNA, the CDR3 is TGTGCCAGCAGCCAAGGACTAGCGGCAGGGGGGTCAGAGGAGACCCAGTACTTC.

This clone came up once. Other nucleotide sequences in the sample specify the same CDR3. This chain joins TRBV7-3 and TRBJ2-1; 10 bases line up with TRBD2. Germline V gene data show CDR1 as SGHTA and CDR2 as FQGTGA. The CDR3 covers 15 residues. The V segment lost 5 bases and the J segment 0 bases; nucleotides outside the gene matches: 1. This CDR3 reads CASSPSGSSYNEQFF. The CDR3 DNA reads TGTGCCAGCAGCCCTAGCGGGAGCTCCTACAATGAGCAGTTCTTC.

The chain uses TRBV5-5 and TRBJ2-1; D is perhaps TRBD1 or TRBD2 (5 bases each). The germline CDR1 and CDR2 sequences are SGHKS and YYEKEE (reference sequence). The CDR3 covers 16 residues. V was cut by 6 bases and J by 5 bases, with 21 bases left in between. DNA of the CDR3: TGTGCCAGCACCCGGGGACGGGGCGCTATGAACAATGAGCAGTTCTTC. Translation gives CASTRGRGAMNNEQFF. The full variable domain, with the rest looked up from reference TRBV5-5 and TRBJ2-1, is DAGVTQSPTHLIKTRGQQVTLRCSPISGHKSVSWYQQVLGQGPQFIFQYYEKEERGRGNFPDRFSARQFPNYSSELNVNALLLGDSALYLCASTRGRGAMNNEQFFGPGTRLTVL.

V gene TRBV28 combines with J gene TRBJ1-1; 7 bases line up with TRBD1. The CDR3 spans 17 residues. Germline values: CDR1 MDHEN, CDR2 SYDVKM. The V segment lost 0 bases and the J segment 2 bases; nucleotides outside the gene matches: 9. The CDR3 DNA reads TGTGCCAGCAGTTTATGGGGGCGTCGGACAGGAAACACTGAAGCTTTCTTT. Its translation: CASSLWGRRTGNTEAFF.

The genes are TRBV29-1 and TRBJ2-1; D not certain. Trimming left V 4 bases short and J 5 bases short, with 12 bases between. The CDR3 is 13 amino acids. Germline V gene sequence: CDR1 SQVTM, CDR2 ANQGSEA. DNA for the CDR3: TGCAGCGTTGGAGCGTTGTTCGACAATGAGCAGTTCTTC. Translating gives CSVGALFDNEQFF.

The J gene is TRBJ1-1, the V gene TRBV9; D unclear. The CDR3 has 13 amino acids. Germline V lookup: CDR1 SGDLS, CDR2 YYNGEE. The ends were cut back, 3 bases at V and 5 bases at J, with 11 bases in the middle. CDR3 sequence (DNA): TGTGCCAGCAGCGCCCAGTATGGGACTGAAGCTTTCTTT. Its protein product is CASSAQYGTEAFF.

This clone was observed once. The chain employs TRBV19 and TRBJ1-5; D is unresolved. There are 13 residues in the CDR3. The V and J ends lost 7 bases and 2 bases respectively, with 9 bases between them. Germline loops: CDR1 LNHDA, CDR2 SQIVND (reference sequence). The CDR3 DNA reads TGTGCCAGTAATCAATTGGGCAATCAGCCCCAGCATTTT. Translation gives CASNQLGNQPQHF.

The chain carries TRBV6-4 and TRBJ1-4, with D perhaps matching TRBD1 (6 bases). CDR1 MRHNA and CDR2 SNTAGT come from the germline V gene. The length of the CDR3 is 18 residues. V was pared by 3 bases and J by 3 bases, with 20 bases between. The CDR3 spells CASSDSSVWGAPNEKLFF. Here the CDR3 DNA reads TGTGCCAGCAGTGATTCGTCGGTTTGGGGGGCTCCTAATGAAAAACTGTTTTTT.